The rows below give T cell receptor beta chains drawn from one sample of a study of blood T cell repertoires in COVID-19. Profiled with immunoSEQ multiplex PCR; TCRdb holds only in-frame clones, not every one. The sample has fewer than 500,000 clones, more than 75% seen once. The sequenced sample consisted of PBMCs or T cells enriched from blood (not recorded which). These receptors were obtained from a man younger than 40 who had recovered from COVID-19. Both conserved end residues are part of each CDR3. The order of the fields is clone size, J gene, D gene, V gene, CDR3 DNA, CDR3 protein. A D gene is named only where the DNA matches it firmly. A clone size is listed for some rows: how often the clone was seen (once, few, many), or a class if it is expanded.

clone_size: -; j_call: TRBJ2-1; d_call: TRBD1; v_call: TRBV11-2; cdr3_nt: TGTGCCAGCAGCTTAGTAGTATCAGGGGGCCCTGAGCAGTTCTTC; cdr3_aa: CASSLVVSGGPEQFF
clone_size: -; j_call: TRBJ2-1; d_call: TRBD2; v_call: TRBV14; cdr3_nt: TGTGCCAGCAGCCCTAGCGGGGGGCCACTTGAGCAGTTCTTC; cdr3_aa: CASSPSGGPLEQFF
clone_size: -; j_call: TRBJ1-4; d_call: -; v_call: TRBV7-9; cdr3_nt: TGTGCCAGCAGCTTAACCGGGTTGGACGGGGATGTCTTTTTT; cdr3_aa: CASSLTGLDGDVFF
clone_size: -; j_call: TRBJ2-1; d_call: -; v_call: TRBV6-1; cdr3_nt: TGTGCCAGCAGTGTGGGGCTCCTTAACATCTACAATGAGCAGTTCTTC; cdr3_aa: CASSVGLLNIYNEQFF
clone_size: -; j_call: TRBJ2-6; d_call: -; v_call: TRBV29-1; cdr3_nt: TGCAGCGTTCTAACGGGCTCTGGGGCCAACGTCCTGACTTTC; cdr3_aa: CSVLTGSGANVLTF
clone_size: -; j_call: TRBJ1-5; d_call: -; v_call: TRBV5-3; cdr3_nt: TGTGCCAGAAGGCGGGACGGAAGAAATCAGCCCCAGCATTTT; cdr3_aa: CARRRDGRNQPQHF
clone_size: few; j_call: TRBJ1-6; d_call: TRBD1; v_call: TRBV28; cdr3_nt: TGTGCCACTGGGGGAGGACAGGGATATAATTCACCCCTCCACTTT; cdr3_aa: CATGGGQGYNSPLHF
clone_size: -; j_call: TRBJ2-1; d_call: TRBD1; v_call: TRBV6-1; cdr3_nt: TGTGCCAGCAGTGAAGAACGGCAACAGGGGAGTGATGAGCAGTTCTTC; cdr3_aa: CASSEERQQGSDEQFF
clone_size: -; j_call: TRBJ1-3; d_call: -; v_call: TRBV29-1; cdr3_nt: TGCAGCGTTGAAGGTCCCGACACCATATATTTT; cdr3_aa: CSVEGPDTIYF
clone_size: -; j_call: TRBJ2-7; d_call: -; v_call: TRBV6-2/TRBV6-3; cdr3_nt: TGTGCCAGCAGCGCCGGTTCCTACGAGCAGTACTTC; cdr3_aa: CASSAGSYEQYF
clone_size: many; j_call: TRBJ2-5; d_call: TRBD2; v_call: TRBV7-2; cdr3_nt: TGTGCCAGCAGCTCCGATGGTCGGACTAGCGGGGTAGAGACCCAGTACTTC; cdr3_aa: CASSSDGRTSGVETQYF
clone_size: -; j_call: TRBJ1-5; d_call: TRBD1; v_call: TRBV19; cdr3_nt: TGTGCCAGTAGCCGACAGGGGGATCAGCCCCAGCATTTT; cdr3_aa: CASSRQGDQPQHF
clone_size: -; j_call: TRBJ1-1; d_call: -; v_call: TRBV12-3/TRBV12-4; cdr3_nt: TGTGCCAGCAGTTTTGCGCAGAACACTGAAGCTTTCTTT; cdr3_aa: CASSFAQNTEAFF
clone_size: -; j_call: TRBJ1-2; d_call: TRBD1; v_call: TRBV14; cdr3_nt: TGTGCCAGCAGCCAAGATGGCAGGGGGTCCGGCGGCTACACCTTC; cdr3_aa: CASSQDGRGSGGYTF
clone_size: -; j_call: TRBJ1-2; d_call: -; v_call: TRBV28; cdr3_nt: TGTGCCAGCACGGGGATAAGGGGCTACACCTTC; cdr3_aa: CASTGIRGYTF
clone_size: -; j_call: TRBJ1-1; d_call: -; v_call: TRBV7-2; cdr3_nt: TGTGCCAGCAGCTTTGGCTGGAACACTGAAGCTTTCTTT; cdr3_aa: CASSFGWNTEAFF
clone_size: few; j_call: TRBJ1-1; d_call: -; v_call: TRBV28; cdr3_nt: TGTGCCAGCAGTTCCGGACGGGCCCTTCAGGGTGAAGCTTTCTTT; cdr3_aa: CASSSGRALQGEAFF
clone_size: -; j_call: TRBJ2-5; d_call: TRBD1; v_call: TRBV25-1; cdr3_nt: TGTGCCAGCAGTGAGTCCGGACAGGGGGCGCGGGAGACCCAGTACTTC; cdr3_aa: CASSESGQGARETQYF
clone_size: -; j_call: TRBJ2-7; d_call: TRBD2; v_call: TRBV6-2/TRBV6-3; cdr3_nt: TGTGCCAGCAGTTTCCTAGCGGGGCGAAATCTCTACGAGCAGTACTTC; cdr3_aa: CASSFLAGRNLYEQYF
clone_size: -; j_call: TRBJ2-3; d_call: TRBD2; v_call: TRBV14; cdr3_nt: TGTGCCAGCAGCCAGGTAGCGGGGGGTATCGGACCGCAGTATTTT; cdr3_aa: CASSQVAGGIGPQYF
clone_size: once; j_call: TRBJ1-2; d_call: -; v_call: TRBV7-9; cdr3_nt: TGTGCCAGCAGCTTAGTTTCTCGGGGCTACACCTTC; cdr3_aa: CASSLVSRGYTF
clone_size: once; j_call: TRBJ1-2; d_call: TRBD1; v_call: TRBV19; cdr3_nt: TGTGCCAGTAGTACTGGAGGGACAGGGGGTGGCTACACCTTC; cdr3_aa: CASSTGGTGGGYTF
clone_size: few; j_call: TRBJ2-7; d_call: -; v_call: TRBV5-1; cdr3_nt: TGCGCCAGCAGCTTGGTGGGGGCCACCTACGAGCAGTACTTC; cdr3_aa: CASSLVGATYEQYF
clone_size: -; j_call: TRBJ2-3; d_call: -; v_call: TRBV11-2; cdr3_nt: TGTGCCAGCAGCTTAGATAGCGGCAGGGTAGTGAATACGCAGTATTTT; cdr3_aa: CASSLDSGRVVNTQYF
clone_size: -; j_call: TRBJ1-5; d_call: -; v_call: TRBV15; cdr3_nt: TGTGCCACCAGCAGAGGTAGGGGTATGAATCAGCCCCAGCATTTT; cdr3_aa: CATSRGRGMNQPQHF
clone_size: -; j_call: TRBJ2-2; d_call: TRBD2; v_call: TRBV18; cdr3_nt: TGTGCCAGCTCACGAAGACTACTGGCGGGGGGCACGAACACCGGGGAGCTGTTTTTT; cdr3_aa: CASSRRLLAGGTNTGELFF
clone_size: -; j_call: TRBJ2-6; d_call: TRBD1; v_call: TRBV3-1/TRBV3-2; cdr3_nt: TGTGCCAGCAGCCGTACAGACAGGGCCGGGGCCAACGTCCTGACTTTC; cdr3_aa: CASSRTDRAGANVLTF
clone_size: -; j_call: TRBJ1-3; d_call: -; v_call: TRBV6-5; cdr3_nt: TGTGCCAGCAGTCCCCAGATCTCTGGAAACACCATATATTTT; cdr3_aa: CASSPQISGNTIYF
clone_size: -; j_call: TRBJ2-7; d_call: TRBD2; v_call: TRBV5-1; cdr3_nt: TGCGCCAGCAGCCATGCGGGAGGAACCGAGCAGTACTTC; cdr3_aa: CASSHAGGTEQYF
clone_size: -; j_call: TRBJ2-1; d_call: TRBD1; v_call: TRBV7-9; cdr3_nt: TGTGCCAGCAGCTCGAGGATACAGGGGGCAAATGAGCAGTTCTTC; cdr3_aa: CASSSRIQGANEQFF
clone_size: -; j_call: TRBJ2-1; d_call: TRBD2; v_call: TRBV5-4; cdr3_nt: TGTGCCAGCAGCTTGGTAGTGGGGGGGGGCTCCTACAATGAGCAGTTCTTC; cdr3_aa: CASSLVVGGGSYNEQFF
clone_size: once; j_call: TRBJ1-1; d_call: TRBD1; v_call: TRBV12-3/TRBV12-4; cdr3_nt: TGTGCCAGCAGTTTAAAGGGACAGGAAGCTTTCTTT; cdr3_aa: CASSLKGQEAFF
clone_size: few; j_call: TRBJ1-6; d_call: -; v_call: TRBV27; cdr3_nt: TGTGCCAGCAGTTTAGCGACAGGATATCCTCCAATCCCCCTCCACTTT; cdr3_aa: CASSLATGYPPIPLHF
clone_size: -; j_call: TRBJ1-5; d_call: TRBD1; v_call: TRBV4-1; cdr3_nt: TGCGCCAGCAGCCAAGATTTAGGGACAGGGGGTCCCCAGCCCCAGCATTTT; cdr3_aa: CASSQDLGTGGPQPQHF
clone_size: -; j_call: TRBJ1-1; d_call: -; v_call: TRBV7-9; cdr3_nt: TGTGCCAGCAGCTTAAAAGCGGGCGTAGAGGCTGAAGCTTTCTTT; cdr3_aa: CASSLKAGVEAEAFF
clone_size: -; j_call: TRBJ1-5; d_call: TRBD1; v_call: TRBV19; cdr3_nt: TGTGCCAGTAGTCCCAGGGGGCGACAGCCCCAGCATTTT; cdr3_aa: CASSPRGRQPQHF
clone_size: -; j_call: TRBJ1-2; d_call: -; v_call: TRBV12-3/TRBV12-4; cdr3_nt: TGTGCCAGCAGCCAGGGCCTCAGGGTTGGCTACACCTTC; cdr3_aa: CASSQGLRVGYTF
clone_size: -; j_call: TRBJ1-2; d_call: TRBD1; v_call: TRBV19; cdr3_nt: TGTGCCAGTAGTAGGGGGACAGGGAGAGGCTACACCTTC; cdr3_aa: CASSRGTGRGYTF
clone_size: once; j_call: TRBJ2-2; d_call: -; v_call: TRBV18; cdr3_nt: TGTGCCAGCTCACCACAGACAATGAACACCGGGGAGCTGTTTTTT; cdr3_aa: CASSPQTMNTGELFF
clone_size: -; j_call: TRBJ2-2; d_call: -; v_call: TRBV3-1/TRBV3-2; cdr3_nt: TGTGCCAGCAGGCATAGCGCGGGTTGGACCGGGGAGCTGTTTTTT; cdr3_aa: CASRHSAGWTGELFF
clone_size: -; j_call: TRBJ2-2; d_call: -; v_call: TRBV4-1; cdr3_nt: TGCGCCAGCAGCCACCCTACTCCCGGGACGAACACCGGGGAGCTGTTTTTT; cdr3_aa: CASSHPTPGTNTGELFF